This T cell receptor (beta chain) was sequenced during a study of tumor-infiltrating lymphocytes in primary liver carcinoma. Overall study findings and caveats: Researchers did not compare CD4+ and CD8+ repertoires, as samples were bulk unsorted.

CDR1 SGHNT and CDR2 YENEEA come from the germline V gene. J was trimmed by 7 bases and V by 5 bases; bases with no gene match: 4. This CDR3 spans 13 amino acids. Concerning this clonotype: Its antigen is not known.

The study extracted blood RNA from unsorted whole blood and also extracted germline DNA. With a constant-region primer, TCR beta cDNA was made from 500 ng of total RNA. Libraries of TCR beta came from three nested multiplex PCR rounds with slightly modified ARM-PCR. With TRBV1-TRBV30 forward primers and a C-beta reverse primer, the first two PCR rounds were run for about 10 cycles each. MiXCR, applied by TCRdb to the multiplex PCR reads, yields one record per CDR3 protein. In the table there are 150,000 to 200,000 distinct CDR3 sequences, about 65% of which are singletons. The sequencing sample was made of peripheral blood. V gene TRBV11-3 combines with J gene TRBJ2-2; the match to TRBD1 covers 7 bases. This clonotype was sampled from a woman aged 60-75 years with primary liver carcinoma and hepatitis B virus infection. CDR3 in amino acids: CASSDRTGGELFF. The CDR3 DNA is TGTGCCAGCAGCGACCGGACAGGCGGGGAGCTGTTTTTT.